This is a list of T cell receptor beta chains from one sample in a study of cytomegalovirus exposure and HLA in healthy donors. TCRdb's copy holds only in-frame clones and misses some; the assay was immunoSEQ multiplex PCR. The sample contains more than 150,000 clones, 84% of which appear only once. Sequenced: PBMCs. The receptors come from a young man in good health and CMV-seropositive. Both conserved end residues are part of each CDR3. The D gene is left open where the match is weak. The size entry is marked missing in some rows and otherwise reads once, few, many or a size class.

V: TRBV19; D: .; J: TRBJ2-7; size: once; CDR3: CASSTTGDQGYEQYF; DNA: TGTGCCAGTAGTACAACAGGAGATCAGGGCTACGAGCAGTACTTC
V: TRBV4-3; D: TRBD1; J: TRBJ1-1; size: .; CDR3: CASSQVKGTGNTEAFF; DNA: TGCGCCAGCAGCCAAGTGAAAGGGACAGGGAACACTGAAGCTTTCTTT
V: TRBV28; D: .; J: TRBJ1-1; size: .; CDR3: CASTPFRQGLNTEAFF; DNA: TGTGCCAGCACCCCTTTTCGTCAGGGATTGAACACTGAAGCTTTCTTT
V: TRBV19; D: .; J: TRBJ1-5; size: many; CDR3: CASSIMRWQPQHF; DNA: TGTGCCAGTAGTATTATGCGGTGGCAGCCCCAGCATTTT
V: TRBV30; D: .; J: TRBJ2-1; size: .; CDR3: CACTGQVGNEQFF; DNA: TGTGCCTGTACAGGGCAGGTTGGAAATGAGCAGTTCTTC
V: TRBV27; D: TRBD1; J: TRBJ1-5; size: .; CDR3: CASSLFSLGQGNQPQHF; DNA: TGTGCCAGCAGTTTATTTTCCCTAGGACAGGGCAATCAGCCCCAGCATTTT
V: TRBV5-1; D: TRBD2; J: TRBJ2-1; size: .; CDR3: CASSLLGTSASYNEQFF; DNA: TGCGCCAGCAGCTTGTTAGGGACTAGCGCCTCCTACAATGAGCAGTTCTTC
V: TRBV16; D: TRBD1; J: TRBJ1-2; size: once; CDR3: CASSQWGTANYGYTF; DNA: TGTGCCAGCAGCCAATGGGGGACAGCTAACTATGGCTACACCTTC
V: TRBV19; D: .; J: TRBJ2-2; size: .; CDR3: CASTITGTGELFF; DNA: TGTGCCAGCACGATAACAGGGACCGGGGAGCTGTTTTTT
V: TRBV20-1; D: TRBD2; J: TRBJ2-1; size: .; CDR3: CSARRGTSVVF; DNA: TGCAGTGCCCGGCGGGGGACTAGCGTGGTCTTC
V: TRBV19; D: .; J: TRBJ2-2; size: .; CDR3: CASSSFPTGFMDTGELFF; DNA: TGTGCCAGTAGTTCGTTCCCCACGGGATTCATGGACACCGGGGAGCTGTTTTTT
V: TRBV30; D: .; J: TRBJ1-1; size: few; CDR3: CAWSVQGPNTEAFF; DNA: TGTGCCTGGAGTGTACAGGGACCGAACACTGAAGCTTTCTTT
V: TRBV29-1; D: .; J: TRBJ1-1; size: once; CDR3: CSVEGRTEAFF; DNA: TGCAGCGTTGAGGGCCGCACTGAAGCTTTCTTT
V: TRBV15; D: TRBD2; J: TRBJ2-1; size: .; CDR3: CATSPDGRTSGRAGNEQFF; DNA: TGTGCCACCAGCCCGGACGGACGGACTAGCGGGAGGGCCGGCAATGAGCAGTTCTTC
V: TRBV6-5; D: .; J: TRBJ1-5; size: few; CDR3: CASSSREGQPQHF; DNA: TGTGCCAGCAGTTCACGGGAAGGCCAGCCCCAGCATTTT
V: TRBV7-2; D: TRBD2; J: TRBJ2-3; size: .; CDR3: CASSLSSGTGTDTQYF; DNA: TGTGCCAGCAGCTTAAGTAGCGGGACTGGCACAGATACGCAGTATTTT
V: TRBV5-1; D: .; J: TRBJ1-2; size: .; CDR3: CASSQYAAGGAYGYTF; DNA: TGCGCCAGCAGCCAATACGCGGCGGGGGGCGCATATGGCTACACCTTC
V: TRBV6-5; D: TRBD2; J: TRBJ2-7; size: .; CDR3: CASSLGLAVSYEQYF; DNA: TGTGCCAGCAGCCTCGGACTAGCGGTGAGCTACGAGCAGTACTTC
V: TRBV5-6; D: TRBD1; J: TRBJ1-1; size: .; CDR3: CASSWGTGEGKAFF; DNA: TGTGCCAGCAGCTGGGGGACAGGGGAGGGGAAAGCTTTCTTT
V: TRBV5-6; D: .; J: TRBJ1-2; size: .; CDR3: CASSFPGRDGYTF; DNA: TGTGCCAGCAGCTTCCCGGGGAGGGATGGCTACACCTTC
V: TRBV25-1; D: TRBD2; J: TRBJ2-7; size: .; CDR3: CASSIAGGGYEQYF; DNA: TGTGCCAGCAGTATAGCGGGAGGAGGCTACGAGCAGTACTTC
V: TRBV12-2; D: .; J: TRBJ2-1; size: .; CDR3: CASRLSTGLAGGNFYNEQFF; DNA: TGTGCAAGTCGCTTATCAACAGGACTAGCGGGAGGGAATTTTTACAATGAGCAGTTCTTC
V: TRBV19; D: .; J: TRBJ2-7; size: few; CDR3: CASKWTDSYEQYF; DNA: TGTGCCAGTAAGTGGACAGACTCCTACGAGCAGTACTTC